This T cell receptor (beta chain) was observed in a study of blood T cells in healthy people across ages. Study observations and caveats: Expanded clonotype shifts may have been confounded, as the donors had an unknown CMV status. As age increased, TCR beta diversity per million T cells fell in a roughly linear fashion.

On this clonotype: Its matching antigen is unknown.

CDR1 is SGHAT, CDR2 FQNNGV, per germline. V gave up 4 bases and J gave up 4 bases, with 22 bases separating them. This CDR3 has 17 amino acids. A J-beta primer mix and a sample-barcoded 5' primer were used in a second PCR of about 7 to 12 cycles. Every cDNA molecule bore a tag from a template-switch adaptor containing 12 random nucleotides. TCRdb called the 5' RACE reads again in MiXCR, with one record for every CDR3 protein. The table includes a few hundred thousand distinct CDR3 sequences, roughly 28% detected once. Peripheral blood was drawn, about 9.1 milliliters per donor. Sequenced sample: blood. The rearrangement joins TRBV11-2 to TRBJ1-1; possible D gene TRBD1, 5 bases. The TCR originated in a woman aged 70-85 years in good health. CDR3 protein: CASSSPGDRGWVTEAFF. Here the CDR3 DNA reads TGTGCCAGCAGCTCCCCGGGGGATCGGGGCTGGGTCACTGAAGCTTTCTTT.